The T cell receptor beta chain under discussion was sequenced for a study of T cell changes during pregnancy in multiple sclerosis. The germline CDR1 and CDR2 sequences are ENHRY and SYGVKD. V lost 4 bases to trimming and J lost 3 bases; unmatched junction nucleotides: 5. The CDR3 has 15 amino acids. TCRdb keeps only in-frame clones here, not all; method: immunoSEQ multiplex PCR. The sample has 30,000 or so clones, nearly 90% seen once. This clone was found a few times. The receptor comes from a female donor with multiple sclerosis, enrolled in a pregnancy study. The rearrangement links TRBV10-3 to TRBJ2-5; 10 bases fit TRBD1. This specimen consisted of CD8+ T cells from peripheral blood mononuclear cells, obtained in the second trimester of pregnancy. The CDR3 sequence: CAISGVGTGEETQYF. CDR3 coding DNA: TGTGCCATCAGTGGAGTGGGGACAGGGGAAGAGACCCAGTACTTC.